A selection of T cell receptor beta chains follows, all from one sample in a study of blood T cell repertoires in COVID-19. Only in-frame clones appear in the TCRdb table, and some are missing; sequencing was by immunoSEQ multiplex PCR. The table has 250,000 to 350,000 clones, around 85% seen once; the top ten hold about 4%. The sample was peripheral blood. The receptors derive from a woman between 45 and 65 years old with active or convalescent COVID-19. Both conserved end residues are part of each CDR3. Fields, in order: J gene, D gene, clone size, V gene, CDR3 protein, CDR3 DNA. D genes are given only for firm matches. Rows give clone size only sometimes, using once, few, many, or a class for an expanded clone.

TRBJ1-6 | - | - | TRBV10-2 | CASRDQGNNSPLHF | TGCGCCAGCAGAGACCAGGGGAACAATTCACCCCTCCACTTT
TRBJ1-2 | TRBD1 | - | TRBV6-5 | CASSVTGGGYYGYTF | TGTGCCAGCAGCGTAACAGGGGGGGGCTATTATGGCTACACCTTC
TRBJ1-2 | TRBD1 | - | TRBV15 | CATSRDRTGSYGYTF | TGTGCCACCAGCAGAGATAGGACAGGATCCTATGGCTACACCTTC
TRBJ2-7 | TRBD1 | - | TRBV4-1 | CASSQVGQGTYEQYF | TGCGCCAGCAGCCAAGTAGGACAGGGGACCTACGAGCAGTACTTC
TRBJ2-3 | TRBD2 | - | TRBV4-1 | CASSQVKLAGGREDTQYF | TGCGCCAGCAGCCAAGTTAAGCTCGCGGGAGGGCGGGAAGATACGCAGTATTTT
TRBJ2-1 | TRBD2 | once | TRBV5-1 | CASSLVFGLAGGNEQFF | TGCGCCAGCAGCTTGGTGTTCGGACTAGCGGGAGGGAATGAGCAGTTCTTC
TRBJ2-7 | TRBD2 | - | TRBV3-1/TRBV3-2 | CASGTSGRAPNF | TGTGCCAGCGGAACTAGCGGGAGGGCCCCGAACTTC
TRBJ2-2 | - | - | TRBV6-5 | CASSYDRSLTGELFF | TGTGCCAGCAGTTATGACAGGAGCCTTACCGGGGAGCTGTTTTTT
TRBJ2-7 | TRBD2 | - | TRBV6-1 | CASSEGPARTSYEQYF | TGTGCCAGCAGTGAGGGCCCGGCCCGGACTAGCTACGAGCAGTACTTC
TRBJ1-1 | - | - | TRBV14 | CASSQHGGTEAFF | TGTGCCAGCAGCCAACACGGGGGCACTGAAGCTTTCTTT
TRBJ2-2 | TRBD2 | - | TRBV7-9 | CASSLMGLTNTGELFF | TGTGCCAGCAGCTTAATGGGACTAACAAACACCGGGGAGCTGTTTTTT
TRBJ2-3 | - | - | TRBV5-1 | CASSKTSIRTDTQYF | TGCGCCAGCAGCAAGACTAGTATACGCACAGATACGCAGTATTTT
TRBJ2-7 | - | - | TRBV7-9 | CASSPFHLSGLNYEQYF | TGTGCCAGCAGCCCATTTCACTTGTCGGGATTAAACTACGAGCAGTACTTC
TRBJ2-2 | - | - | TRBV15 | CATSGERGGELFF | TGTGCCACCAGCGGAGAAAGAGGCGGGGAGCTGTTTTTT
TRBJ1-6 | - | - | TRBV5-4 | CASSFRGSNSPLHF | TGTGCCAGCAGCTTCCGGGGTAGCAATTCACCCCTCCACTTT
TRBJ2-1 | - | - | TRBV15 | CATSLSDEQFF | TGTGCCACCAGCCTCTCTGATGAGCAGTTCTTC
TRBJ1-6 | TRBD1 | - | TRBV11-2 | CASSLGRGNRSPLHF | TGTGCCAGCAGCTTAGGCAGGGGGAATCGCTCACCCCTCCACTTT
TRBJ2-7 | TRBD2 | - | TRBV27 | CASSRGASGRIVPYEQYF | TGTGCCAGCAGTCGTGGTGCTAGCGGGCGAATCGTCCCCTACGAGCAGTACTTC
TRBJ2-7 | - | - | TRBV15 | CATSRGVGVSYEQYF | TGTGCCACCAGCAGAGGGGTCGGAGTCTCCTACGAGCAGTACTTC
TRBJ2-1 | TRBD2 | - | TRBV9 | CASSTFGASGLYNEQFF | TGTGCCAGCAGCACCTTTGGAGCTAGCGGCCTTTACAATGAGCAGTTCTTC
TRBJ1-5 | - | - | TRBV29-1 | CSVASGGNQPQHF | TGCAGCGTCGCTTCGGGAGGGAATCAGCCCCAGCATTTT
TRBJ1-2 | TRBD1 | - | TRBV2 | CASSVTGQGASGYGYTF | TGTGCCAGCAGTGTTACGGGACAGGGGGCGTCGGGCTATGGCTACACCTTC
TRBJ2-3 | TRBD2 | - | TRBV27 | CASSSLGLAGADTQYF | TGTGCCAGCAGTTCCCTCGGACTAGCAGGGGCAGATACGCAGTATTTT
TRBJ2-1 | - | - | TRBV28 | CASLADRNEQFF | TGTGCCAGCTTAGCGGACCGTAATGAGCAGTTCTTC
TRBJ2-1 | - | - | TRBV7-9 | CASTDAGTNYNEQFF | TGTGCCAGCACCGATGCGGGGACCAACTACAATGAGCAGTTCTTC
TRBJ1-1 | - | - | TRBV27 | CASSLFRQTEAFF | TGTGCCAGCAGTTTATTTAGACAAACTGAAGCTTTCTTT
TRBJ2-7 | TRBD1 | - | TRBV7-2 | CASSLARTGVGEQYF | TGTGCCAGCAGCTTAGCCCGGACAGGGGTTGGAGAGCAGTACTTC
TRBJ2-7 | TRBD2 | - | TRBV6-1 | CASSLGLVAYEQYF | TGTGCCAGCAGTTTAGGACTAGTAGCGTACGAGCAGTACTTC
TRBJ2-5 | TRBD1 | - | TRBV9 | CASSVDRGETQYF | TGTGCCAGCAGCGTAGACAGGGGAGAGACCCAGTACTTC
TRBJ1-1 | - | - | TRBV21-1 | CATGGMNTEAFF | TGTGCCACCGGGGGGATGAACACTGAAGCTTTCTTT
TRBJ2-7 | - | - | TRBV6-1 | CASSEGTEGLREQYF | TGTGCCAGCAGTGAAGGGACAGAGGGGTTGAGGGAGCAGTACTTC
TRBJ2-5 | - | - | TRBV25-1 | CASSEYGSQETQYF | TGTGCCAGCAGTGAATACGGGTCTCAAGAGACCCAGTACTTC
TRBJ2-3 | - | - | TRBV15 | CATQSRRDLTDTQYF | TGTGCCACTCAGAGTCGGCGGGACCTCACAGATACGCAGTATTTT
TRBJ2-5 | TRBD2 | - | TRBV5-4 | CASSFTSGSLEETQYF | TGTGCCAGCAGCTTCACTAGCGGGAGTTTGGAGGAGACCCAGTACTTC
TRBJ1-1 | TRBD1 | - | TRBV9 | CASSVDPQGAMNTEAFF | TGTGCCAGCAGCGTAGACCCTCAGGGGGCAATGAACACTGAAGCTTTCTTT
TRBJ1-2 | - | - | TRBV25-1 | CASSERQGANYGYTF | TGTGCCAGCAGTGAAAGGCAGGGTGCTAACTATGGCTACACCTTC
TRBJ1-5 | TRBD1 | - | TRBV28 | CASSFRATGGAHQPQHF | TGTGCCAGCAGTTTTAGAGCTACAGGGGGCGCGCATCAGCCCCAGCATTTT